The 20 T cell receptor beta chains presented below share a single source sample, sequenced in a study of blood T cell repertoires in COVID-19. The data were produced by immunoSEQ multiplex PCR, yet TCRdb's version contains in-frame clones alone and is incomplete. The sample records hundreds of thousands of clones, almost 90% being singletons. Sequenced input: peripheral blood. The receptors were sampled from a woman aged 40 to 50 with COVID-19, enrolled during active disease.

The rearrangement uses TRBV13 and TRBJ1-1; D unresolved. The germline gives CDR1 PRHDT, CDR2 FYEKMQ (reference sequence). The CDR3 length is 14 residues. V lost 2 bases and J 0 bases, leaving 7 bases between the germline ends. CDR3 region: CASSLSSMNTEAFF. The DNA of the CDR3 is TGTGCCAGCAGCTTAAGCTCGATGAACACTGAAGCTTTCTTT. The full variable domain, with the rest looked up from reference TRBV13 and TRBJ1-1, is AAGVIQSPRHLIKEKRETATLKCYPIPRHDTVYWYQQGPGQDPQFLISFYEKMQSDKGSIPDRFSAQQFSDYHSELNMSSLELGDSALYFCASSLSSMNTEAFFGQGTRLTVV.

This chain links TRBV7-6 with TRBJ1-3; 7 nucleotides line up with TRBD1. The CDR3 totals 15 residues. Per germline, CDR1 SGHVS and CDR2 FNYEAQ. V shed 5 bases, J shed 0 bases, and the junction held 4 bases outside the gene matches. This CDR3 is CASSPGQASGNTIYF. The CDR3 DNA sequence: TGTGCCAGCAGCCCCGGACAGGCCTCTGGAAACACCATATATTTT.

The rearrangement uses TRBV11-3 and TRBJ2-2, with 7 bases that match TRBD1. The CDR3 has 15 amino acids. CDR1 is SGHNT and CDR2 is YENEEA in the germline V gene. J lost 6 bases, V lost 5 bases, and 9 bases had no gene match. The CDR3 spells CASSRTGVAAGELFF. In DNA form, the CDR3 reads TGTGCCAGCAGCAGAACAGGGGTTGCCGCCGGGGAGCTGTTTTTT.

Details on this clone: In the same sample, other DNA sequences code for this CDR3. The chain combines TRBV9 with TRBJ2-5; 12 positions match TRBD2. Losses at the gene ends were 2 bases for V and 1 base for J; bases not matched to a gene: 3. The CDR3 runs 16 residues. Germline-derived CDR1 and CDR2 are SGDLS and YYNGEE. CDR3 DNA sequence: TGTGCCAGCAGCGTGACTAGCGGGGGACTCCAAGAGACCCAGTACTTC. Protein: CASSVTSGGLQETQYF.

This chain uses TRBV9 with TRBJ2-2; 8 bases align to TRBD2. J was trimmed by 3 bases and V by 4 bases; bases with no gene match: 11. Germline lookup yields CDR1 SGDLS and CDR2 YYNGEE. The CDR3 totals 17 residues. Written as DNA, the CDR3 is TGTGCCAGCAGCCCCCAAGCGGGAGTGAAGGACACCGGGGAGCTGTTTTTT. It yields the protein CASSPQAGVKDTGELFF.

The V call is TRBV5-4, the J call TRBJ2-1; 9 positions match TRBD2. The length of the CDR3 is 16 residues. V trimming: 2 bases; J trimming: 5 bases; junction bases outside the gene matches: 8. The germline gives CDR1 SGHNT, CDR2 YYREEE (reference sequence). CDR3 coding DNA: TGTGCCAGCAGCTTCGGAGCGGGGGGCAATAACAATGAGCAGTTCTTC. Its protein product is CASSFGAGGNNNEQFF.

V is TRBV5-1 and J is TRBJ1-1; weak D call: TRBD1 (6 bases). This CDR3 contains 13 residues. Trimming left V 4 bases short and J 12 bases short, with 19 bases between. CDR1 and CDR2 (germline): SGHRS, YFSETQ. The CDR3 loop reads CASSRSLGTSPFF. CDR3 nucleotide sequence: TGCGCCAGCAGCCGATCCCTAGGGACATCCCCTTTCTTT.

CDR3 DNA sequence: TGTGCCAGCAGCCCGAGGGGGCAGACAAACACCGGGGAGCTGTTTTTT. Its protein is CASSPRGQTNTGELFF. V is TRBV9 and J is TRBJ2-2; 7 bases line up with TRBD1. CDR1 is SGDLS and CDR2 is YYNGEE in the germline V gene. V lost 4 bases, J lost 2 bases, and 8 bases stayed unmatched. The CDR3 has 16 residues.

The chain joins TRBV28 to TRBJ1-3; D gene uncertain. V shed 3 bases and J shed 0 bases, with 12 bases lying between them. Germline values: CDR1 MDHEN, CDR2 SYDVKM. CDR3 length: 16 residues. CDR3 loop: CASSFGTAISGNTIYF. Here the CDR3 DNA reads TGTGCCAGCAGTTTCGGCACAGCCATCTCTGGAAACACCATATATTTT. The whole variable domain, remainder taken from reference TRBV28 and TRBJ1-3, is DVKVTQSSRYLVKRTGEKVFLECVQDMDHENMFWYRQDPGLGLRLIYFSYDVKMKEKGDIPEGYSVSREKKERFSLILESASTNQTSMYLCASSFGTAISGNTIYFGEGSWLTVV.

The CDR3 protein is CASSYIDNSPLHF. CDR3 nucleotides: TGTGCCAGCAGTTACATAGATAATTCACCCCTCCACTTT. The gene calls are TRBV6-5 and TRBJ1-6; D not certain. Germline CDR1 reads MNHEY; CDR2 reads SVGAGI. The CDR3 contains 13 residues. Trimming stripped 2 bases from V and 5 bases from J, with 4 bases between.

The chain uses TRBV30 and TRBJ1-2; TRBD1 aligns across 7 bases. The CDR3 totals 13 residues. Germline-derived CDR1 and CDR2 are GTSNPN and SVGIG (reference sequence). V lost 2 bases, J lost 4 bases, and 4 bases stayed unmatched. CDR3 bases: TGTGCCTGGAGTACAGGGGTGAGCTATGGCTACACCTTC. It translates to CAWSTGVSYGYTF.

This chain uses TRBV5-6 with TRBJ1-4; D possibly corresponds to TRBD1 (5 bases). This CDR3 region has 13 residues. Trimming removed 1 base at V and 8 bases at J, with 9 bases between. Germline assignment: CDR1 SGHDT and CDR2 YYEEEE. The chain's CDR3 is CASSLQGGEKLFF. The DNA for the CDR3 is TGTGCCAGCAGCTTGCAGGGCGGAGAAAAACTGTTTTTT.

The chain links TRBV6-5 to TRBJ1-2; perhaps TRBD1 as D (5 bases). Trimming shortened V by 10 bases and J by 2 bases, and 17 bases separated the two germline ends. The CDR3 extends over 14 amino acids. Germline V CDR1 and CDR2: MNHEY, SVGAGI. The CDR3 DNA follows: TGTGCCACCCGAGGCAACACAGGAAACTATGGCTACACCTTC. Protein: CATRGNTGNYGYTF.

In DNA form, the CDR3 reads TGTGCCAGCAGCCTGACAGGAACCCCCTACGAGCAGTACTTC. Protein: CASSLTGTPYEQYF. The V and J genes are TRBV9 and TRBJ2-7, with D tentatively TRBD1 (6 bases). Deletions cut 4 bases from V and 2 bases from J, with 13 bases between. CDR3 length: 14 amino acids. Germline-derived CDR1 and CDR2 are SGDLS and YYNGEE.

This clone has just one count. The V and J genes are TRBV5-6 and TRBJ2-7; TRBD2 might be the D (6 bases). Trimming removed 0 bases at V and 2 bases at J, with 21 bases between. This CDR3 is built from 18 residues. Germline assignment: CDR1 SGHDT and CDR2 YYEEEE. The CDR3 nucleotides are TGTGCCAGCAGCTTGGATGCTAGCGACGCCTCTAACGCCTACGAGCAGTACTTC. Translated: CASSLDASDASNAYEQYF. Complete variable domain (other parts from reference TRBV5-6 and TRBJ2-7): DAGVTQSPTHLIKTRGQQVTLRCSPKSGHDTVSWYQQALGQGPQFIFQYYEEEERQRGNFPDRFSGHQFPNYSSELNVNALLLGDSALYLCASSLDASDASNAYEQYFGPGTRLTVT.

CDR3 coding DNA: TGTGCCAGCTCACAGGGGTTGGAGCCCCAGCATTTT. It is translated as CASSQGLEPQHF. V and J are TRBV18 and TRBJ1-5, with TRBD1 as a possible D gene (5 bases). CDR3 length equals 12 residues. The germline V and J ends were trimmed by 4 bases and 8 bases, with 9 bases remaining between them. Germline V lookup: CDR1 KGHSH, CDR2 LQKENI.

This chain joins TRBV4-3 and TRBJ2-7, with D perhaps matching TRBD2 (5 bases). The CDR3 runs to 16 residues. Germline CDR1 reads LGHNA; CDR2 reads YSLEER. The V end lost 4 bases, the J end lost 2 bases, and 18 bases lay between the germline ends. DNA of the CDR3: TGCGCCAGCAGCCCATCTCGTGAGGGTTTAACCTACGAGCAGTACTTC. This sequence encodes CASSPSREGLTYEQYF.

The chain has TRBV19 and TRBJ2-2, with a possible D match to TRBD1 (6 bases). The CDR3 contains 14 residues. Trimming took off 10 bases at V and 0 bases at J, with 12 bases between the two ends. From germline, CDR1 is LNHDA and CDR2 SQIVND (reference sequence). The CDR3 is CATSGDANTGELFF. CDR3 nucleotides: TGTGCCACATCAGGGGACGCGAACACCGGGGAGCTGTTTTTT.

The V and J genes are TRBV28 and TRBJ1-1; 11 bases fit TRBD1. This CDR3 contains 14 residues. The V segment lost 6 bases and the J segment 5 bases; nucleotides outside the gene matches: 5. Per the germline V gene, CDR1 is MDHEN and CDR2 is SYDVKM. For the CDR3, the DNA is TGTGCCAGCAGATACGGGACAGGGGGGACTGAAGCTTTCTTT. It translates to CASRYGTGGTEAFF. Together with reference TRBV28 and TRBJ1-1, the CDR3 gives the full variable domain: DVKVTQSSRYLVKRTGEKVFLECVQDMDHENMFWYRQDPGLGLRLIYFSYDVKMKEKGDIPEGYSVSREKKERFSLILESASTNQTSMYLCASRYGTGGTEAFFGQGTRLTVV.

This clone was recorded a few times. The V gene is TRBV2, the J gene TRBJ2-7; D gene unclear. Germline CDR1 is SNHLY and CDR2 is FYNNEI. The length of the CDR3 is 11 residues. V dropped 0 bases and J dropped 7 bases, with 4 bases sitting between them. As DNA, the CDR3 is TGTGCCAGCAGTGAAGCTGTAGAGCAGTACTTC. Its translation: CASSEAVEQYF.